This T cell receptor (beta chain) came from a study of blood T cells in healthy people across ages. A sample-barcoded 5' primer and a J-beta primer mix were used in a second PCR of about 6 to 11 cycles. Tagging of each cDNA molecule was performed by a template-switch adaptor with 12 random nucleotides. TCRdb independently ran MiXCR on the 5' RACE reads; one entry per CDR3 protein. This table holds about 1.1 million distinct CDR3 sequences, around two fifths found once. CDR3 length: 12 residues. V lost 1 base to trimming and J lost 11 bases, with 11 bases between them. The V gene's germline CDR1 is LGHNT and CDR2 FRNRAP.

This sequence joins TRBV12-5 and TRBJ2-5; D ambiguous. Sequenced sample: blood. This sequence originates from a man between 18 and 35 years old in good health. The CDR3 is CASGLEGDEQYF. The DNA of the CDR3 is TGTGCTAGTGGTTTGGAGGGTGATGAGCAGTACTTC.